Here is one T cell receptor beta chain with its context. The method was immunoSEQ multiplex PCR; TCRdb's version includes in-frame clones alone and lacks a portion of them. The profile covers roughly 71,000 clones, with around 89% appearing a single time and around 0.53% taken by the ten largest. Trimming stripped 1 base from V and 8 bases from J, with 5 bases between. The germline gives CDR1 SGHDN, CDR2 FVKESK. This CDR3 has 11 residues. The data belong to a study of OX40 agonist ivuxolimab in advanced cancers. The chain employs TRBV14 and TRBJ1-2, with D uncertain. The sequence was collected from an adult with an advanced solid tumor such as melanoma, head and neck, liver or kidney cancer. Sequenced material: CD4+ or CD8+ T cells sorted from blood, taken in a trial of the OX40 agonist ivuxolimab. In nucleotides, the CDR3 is TGTGCCAGCAGCCAAGGACTAGGCTACACCTTC. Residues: CASSQGLGYTF.